This T cell receptor (beta chain) was sequenced in a study of T cell responses to AZD1222 COVID-19 vaccine. General observations from the study: When two AZD1222 doses had been given, Spike-specific TCR breadth and depth rose. The donors showed a predominance of white British ancestry and of females, with possible underestimation of clonal diversity. The number of AZD1222 recipients seropositive at baseline was only five to seven.

For this clone: Its antigen is unknown.

This table comes from immunoSEQ multiplex PCR, and its TCRdb copy is limited to in-frame clones, with some not included. The sample holds 140,000 or so clones; about 88% are singletons and the top ten take 3.1%. Specimen: peripheral blood, collected 28 days after the second AZD1222 dose. The clonotype was recovered from an adult who received the AZD1222 COVID-19 vaccine.

CDR3 nucleotide sequence: TGTGCCAGCAGCTTAGCACCCGGGACTAGCGGGAGGGGCAATGAGCAGTTCTTC. Its translation: CASSLAPGTSGRGNEQFF. The rearrangement uses TRBV7-2 and TRBJ2-1; 16 bases agree with TRBD2. Germline V gene lookup returns CDR1 SGHTA and CDR2 FQGNSA. The CDR3 extends over 18 amino acids. V gave up 0 bases and J gave up 6 bases; unmatched junction bases: 5.